Listed below are T cell receptor beta chains from one sample, sequenced in a study of control samples from healthy donors and cancer patients. Here immunoSEQ multiplex PCR was the method, and the copy in TCRdb shows in-frame clones only, minus some. The sample has some 120,000 clones, under 95% seen once. Sequenced sample: blood. The source is a man between 18 and 29 years old in good health. Both conserved end residues are part of each CDR3. D genes are given only for firm matches.

CDR3 protein,CDR3 DNA,J gene,CDR3 length,D gene,V gene
CASRMTSDEQFF,TGTGCCAGCAGGATGACTAGCGACGAGCAGTTCTTC,TRBJ2-1,12,TRBD2,TRBV11-2
CASSPVGRSYGYTF,TGTGCCAGCTCACCCGTGGGACGGAGCTATGGCTACACCTTC,TRBJ1-2,14,.,TRBV18
CASSPRGHQFLAMNTEAFF,TGTGCCAGCAGCCCTCGAGGACACCAATTCCTGGCGATGAACACTGAAGCTTTCTTT,TRBJ1-1,19,.,TRBV7-2
CASSFGQGNSPLHF,TGTGCCAGCAGCTTCGGACAGGGAAATTCACCCCTCCACTTT,TRBJ1-6,14,TRBD1,TRBV5-4
CASSRGAINQPQHF,TGTGCCAGCAGTAGGGGGGCCATCAATCAGCCCCAGCATTTT,TRBJ1-5,14,.,TRBV6-4
CASSLRSGSYNEQFF,TGTGCCAGCAGTTTAAGGTCGGGCTCCTACAATGAGCAGTTCTTC,TRBJ2-1,15,.,TRBV27
CASSRPSGRNEQFF,TGTGCCAGCAGCCGGCCTAGCGGGAGGAATGAGCAGTTCTTC,TRBJ2-1,14,TRBD2,TRBV7-2
CASSLGLRDKIYEQYF,TGCGCCAGCAGCTTGGGGCTCCGGGACAAGATCTACGAGCAGTACTTC,TRBJ2-7,16,.,TRBV5-1
CASSYSRGGTAAPLHF,TGTGCCAGCAGTTACTCGAGGGGGGGGACCGCCGCTCCCCTCCACTTT,TRBJ1-6,16,.,TRBV6-5
CASSQSATGMGNQPQHF,TGCGCCAGCAGCCAATCAGCGACAGGGATGGGCAATCAGCCCCAGCATTTT,TRBJ1-5,17,TRBD1,TRBV4-1
CASSLAWRETQYF,TGTGCCAGCAGCTTGGCCTGGCGAGAGACCCAGTACTTC,TRBJ2-5,13,.,TRBV5-6